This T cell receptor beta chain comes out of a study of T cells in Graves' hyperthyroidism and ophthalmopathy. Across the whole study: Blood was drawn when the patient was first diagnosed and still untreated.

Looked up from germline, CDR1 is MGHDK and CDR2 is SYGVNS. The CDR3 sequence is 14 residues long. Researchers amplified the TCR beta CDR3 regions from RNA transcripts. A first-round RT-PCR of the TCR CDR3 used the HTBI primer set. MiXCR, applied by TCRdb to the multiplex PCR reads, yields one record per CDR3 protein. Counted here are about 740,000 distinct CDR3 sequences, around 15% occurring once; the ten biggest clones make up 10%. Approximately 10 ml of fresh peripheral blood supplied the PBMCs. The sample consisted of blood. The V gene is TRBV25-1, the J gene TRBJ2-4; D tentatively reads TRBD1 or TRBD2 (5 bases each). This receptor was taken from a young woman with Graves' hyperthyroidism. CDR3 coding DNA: TGTGTCGGTGTTGGGGGTCAAGCCAAAAACATTCAGTACTTC. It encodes CVGVGGQAKNIQYF.